The clone carrying this TCR beta chain was picked up many times. Its antigen is not identified. These data come from a study of T-cell reconstitution after alpha-beta-depleted transplantation in children. Study-level results: About two months after transplant, alpha-beta T cells reportedly came from several hundred expanded graft clones. One year post-transplant, T-cell counts and diversity were largely derived from T cells produced anew.

CDR3 length: 12 residues. Germline V gene data show CDR1 as SGHNT and CDR2 as YENEEA. With 5 bases removed from V and 4 bases from J, the gap between germline ends came to 8 bases. Molecular barcoding with unique molecular identifiers was used for the TCRbeta library. Via MiXCR, TCRdb re-called the PCR reads, giving one row per CDR3 protein. The sample shows hundreds of thousands of distinct CDR3 sequences, roughly a tenth of them seen only once. The chain has TRBV11-3 and TRBJ1-1; D is ambiguous. The receptor comes from a child under two years old with acute myeloid leukemia, due to receive a stem cell transplant. The starting material was PBMCs, obtained before TCRalphabeta/CD19-depleted stem cell transplant. This CDR3 is CASSQTITEAFF. DNA of the CDR3: TGTGCCAGCAGCCAGACTATCACTGAAGCTTTCTTT.